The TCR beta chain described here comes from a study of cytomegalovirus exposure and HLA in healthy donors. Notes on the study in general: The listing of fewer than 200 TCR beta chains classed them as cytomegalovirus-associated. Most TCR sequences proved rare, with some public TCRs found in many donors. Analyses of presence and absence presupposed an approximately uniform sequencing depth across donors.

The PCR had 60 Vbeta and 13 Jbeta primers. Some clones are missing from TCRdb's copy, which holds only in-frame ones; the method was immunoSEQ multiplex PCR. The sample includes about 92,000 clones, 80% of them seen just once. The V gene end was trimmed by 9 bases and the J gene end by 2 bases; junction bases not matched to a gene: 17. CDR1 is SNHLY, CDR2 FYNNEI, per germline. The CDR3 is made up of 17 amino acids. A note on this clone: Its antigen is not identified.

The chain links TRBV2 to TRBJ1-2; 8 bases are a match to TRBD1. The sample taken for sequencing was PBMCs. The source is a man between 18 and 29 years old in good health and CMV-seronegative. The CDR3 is CASDRTGTKGGNYGYTF. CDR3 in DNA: TGTGCCAGTGATAGGACAGGGACCAAGGGAGGGAACTATGGCTACACCTTC.